These 3 T cell receptor beta chains originate from one sample sequenced in a study of control samples from healthy donors and cancer patients. The method was immunoSEQ multiplex PCR; TCRdb's version includes in-frame clones alone and lacks a portion of them. The sample shows 95,000 to 150,000 clones, around 87% of them seen only once. The specimen sequenced was blood. Receptors were obtained from a man in his forties in good health.

The V call is TRBV20-1, the J call TRBJ2-1, with D hard to call. The CDR3 covers 10 residues. V was trimmed by 3 bases and J by 8 bases, leaving 5 bases between them. Germline assignment: CDR1 DFQATT and CDR2 SNEGSKA (reference sequence). Written as DNA, the CDR3 is TGCAGTGCTAGGCGTCATGAGCAGTTCTTC. This encodes CSARRHEQFF.

This sequence joins TRBV6-2 or TRBV6-3 and TRBJ2-5; 8 nucleotides align to TRBD1. The V gene end was trimmed by 5 bases and the J gene end by 3 bases; junction bases not matched to a gene: 8. Per the germline V gene, CDR1 is MNHEY and CDR2 is SVGEGT. CDR3 size: 15 residues. DNA for the CDR3: TGTGCCAGCAGTAACATAGCGACAGGGGAAGAGACCCAGTACTTC. Its translation is CASSNIATGEETQYF.

On this clone: Distinct nucleotide sequences in the sample also encode this CDR3. This chain uses TRBV11-2 with TRBJ1-3, with D uncertain. Looked up from germline, CDR1 is SGHAT and CDR2 is FQNNGV. The CDR3 consists of 12 residues. The V gene lost 1 base and the J gene lost 2 bases, with 0 bases spanning the gap. For the CDR3, the DNA is TGTGCCAGCAGCTTAGCTGGAAACACCATATATTTT. Encoded protein: CASSLAGNTIYF.